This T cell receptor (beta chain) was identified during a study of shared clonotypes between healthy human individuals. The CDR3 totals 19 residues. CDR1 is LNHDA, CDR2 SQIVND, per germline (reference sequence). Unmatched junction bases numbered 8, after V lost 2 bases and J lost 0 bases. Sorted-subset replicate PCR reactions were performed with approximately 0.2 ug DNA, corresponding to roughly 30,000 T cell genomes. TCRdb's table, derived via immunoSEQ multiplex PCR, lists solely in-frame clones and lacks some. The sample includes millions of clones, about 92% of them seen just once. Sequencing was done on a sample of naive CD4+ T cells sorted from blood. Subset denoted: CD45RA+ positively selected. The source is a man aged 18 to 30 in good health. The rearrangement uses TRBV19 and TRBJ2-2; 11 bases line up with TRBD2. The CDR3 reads CASSIHRLAGGANTGELFF. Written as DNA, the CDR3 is TGTGCCAGTAGTATACACCGTCTAGCGGGGGGTGCGAACACCGGGGAGCTGTTTTTT.